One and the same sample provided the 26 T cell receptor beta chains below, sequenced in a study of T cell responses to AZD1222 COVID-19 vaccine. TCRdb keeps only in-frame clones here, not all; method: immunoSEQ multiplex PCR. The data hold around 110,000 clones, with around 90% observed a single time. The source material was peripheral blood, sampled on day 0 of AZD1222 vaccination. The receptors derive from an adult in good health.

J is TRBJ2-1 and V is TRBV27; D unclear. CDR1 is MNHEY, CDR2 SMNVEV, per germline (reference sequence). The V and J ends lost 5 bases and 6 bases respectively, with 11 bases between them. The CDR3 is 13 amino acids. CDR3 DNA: TGTGCCAGCAGTCCGGATAGGAGCAATGAGCAGTTCTTC. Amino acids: CASSPDRSNEQFF.

The chain's CDR3 is CASRGQANTEAFF. The CDR3 DNA reads as TGTGCCAGCAGGGGCCAGGCAAACACTGAAGCTTTCTTT. This chain links TRBV7-8 with TRBJ1-1; unclear D gene. CDR1 and CDR2 (germline): SGHVS, FQNEAQ. The length of the CDR3 is 13 residues. Trimming left V 6 bases short and J 2 bases short, with 10 bases between.

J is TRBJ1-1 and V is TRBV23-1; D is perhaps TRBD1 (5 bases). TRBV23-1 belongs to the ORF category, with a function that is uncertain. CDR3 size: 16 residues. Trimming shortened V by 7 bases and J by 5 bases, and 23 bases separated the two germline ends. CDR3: CASISHPSRAWTEAFF. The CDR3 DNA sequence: TGCGCCAGCATTTCCCACCCGAGCAGGGCTTGGACTGAAGCTTTCTTT.

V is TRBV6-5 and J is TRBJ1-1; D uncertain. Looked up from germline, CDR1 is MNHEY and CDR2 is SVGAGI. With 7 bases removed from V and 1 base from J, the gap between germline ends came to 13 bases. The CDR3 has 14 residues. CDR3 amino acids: CASIKPGANTEAFF. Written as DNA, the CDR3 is TGTGCCAGCATCAAGCCGGGAGCGAACACTGAAGCTTTCTTT.

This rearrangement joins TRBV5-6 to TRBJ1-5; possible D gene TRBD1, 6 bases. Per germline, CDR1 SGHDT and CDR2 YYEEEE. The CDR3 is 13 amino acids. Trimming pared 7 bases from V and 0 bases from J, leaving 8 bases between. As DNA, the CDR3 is TGTGCCAGCTCGACAGGTAGCAATCAGCCCCAGCATTTT. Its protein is CASSTGSNQPQHF.

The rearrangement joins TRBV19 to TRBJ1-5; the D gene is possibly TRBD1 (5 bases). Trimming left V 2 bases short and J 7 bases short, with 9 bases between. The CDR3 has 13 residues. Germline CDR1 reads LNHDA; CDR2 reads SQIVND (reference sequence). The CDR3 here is CASSITRDQPQHF. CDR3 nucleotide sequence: TGTGCCAGTAGTATAACCAGGGACCAGCCCCAGCATTTT.

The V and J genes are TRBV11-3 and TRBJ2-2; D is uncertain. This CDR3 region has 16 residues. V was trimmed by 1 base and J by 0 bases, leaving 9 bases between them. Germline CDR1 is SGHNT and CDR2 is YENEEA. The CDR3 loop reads CASSLGLTANTGELFF. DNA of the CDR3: TGTGCCAGCAGCTTAGGGCTTACAGCGAACACCGGGGAGCTGTTTTTT. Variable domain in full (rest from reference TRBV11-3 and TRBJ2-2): EAGVVQSPRYKIIEKKQPVAFWCNPISGHNTLYWYLQNLGQGPELLIRYENEEAVDDSQLPKDRFSAERLKGVDSTLKIQPAELGDSAVYLCASSLGLTANTGELFFGEGSRLTVL.

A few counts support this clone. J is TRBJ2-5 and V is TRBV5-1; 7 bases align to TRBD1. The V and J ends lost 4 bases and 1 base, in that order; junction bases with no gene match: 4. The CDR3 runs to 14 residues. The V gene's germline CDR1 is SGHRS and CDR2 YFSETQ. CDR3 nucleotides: TGCGCCAGCAGCGTGGGACAGTCCCAAGAGACCCAGTACTTC. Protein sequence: CASSVGQSQETQYF. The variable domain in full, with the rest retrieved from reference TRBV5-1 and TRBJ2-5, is KAGVTQTPRYLIKTRGQQVTLSCSPISGHRSVSWYQQTPGQGLQFLFEYFSETQRNKGNFPGRFSGRQFSNSRSEMNVSTLELGDSALYLCASSVGQSQETQYFGPGTRLLVL.

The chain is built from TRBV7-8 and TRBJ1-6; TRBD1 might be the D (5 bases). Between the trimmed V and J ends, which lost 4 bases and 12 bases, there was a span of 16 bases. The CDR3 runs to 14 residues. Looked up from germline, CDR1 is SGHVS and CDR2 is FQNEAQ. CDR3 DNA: TGTGCCAGCAGCTCCCGGGACGTCCAGGGACCCCTCCACTTT. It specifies CASSSRDVQGPLHF.

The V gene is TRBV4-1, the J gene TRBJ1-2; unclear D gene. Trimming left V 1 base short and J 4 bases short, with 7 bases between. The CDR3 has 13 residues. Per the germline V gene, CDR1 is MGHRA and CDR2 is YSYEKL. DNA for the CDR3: TGCGCCAGCAGCCAAGGGACGGGCTATGGCTACACCTTC. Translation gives CASSQGTGYGYTF.

This CDR3 reads CASSLVTGVDTIYF. The CDR3 DNA is TGCGCCAGCAGCTTGGTGACAGGGGTGGACACCATATATTTT. The chain uses TRBV5-1 and TRBJ1-3; 8 bases agree with TRBD1. From germline, CDR1 is SGHRS and CDR2 YFSETQ. The CDR3 length is 14 residues. V lost 0 bases, J lost 8 bases, and 4 bases stayed unmatched.

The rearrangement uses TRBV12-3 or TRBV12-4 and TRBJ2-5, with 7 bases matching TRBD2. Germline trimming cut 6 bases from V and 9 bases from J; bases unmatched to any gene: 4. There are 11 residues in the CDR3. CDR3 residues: CASRRGEAQYF. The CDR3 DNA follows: TGTGCCAGCAGACGGGGGGAGGCCCAGTACTTC.

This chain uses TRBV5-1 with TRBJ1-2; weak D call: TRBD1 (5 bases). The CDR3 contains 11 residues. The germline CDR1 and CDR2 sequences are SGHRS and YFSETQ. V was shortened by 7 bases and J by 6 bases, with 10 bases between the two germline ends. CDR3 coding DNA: TGCGCCAGCCAGGGAGTCCATGGCTACACCTTC. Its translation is CASQGVHGYTF. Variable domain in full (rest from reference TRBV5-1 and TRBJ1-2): KAGVTQTPRYLIKTRGQQVTLSCSPISGHRSVSWYQQTPGQGLQFLFEYFSETQRNKGNFPGRFSGRQFSNSRSEMNVSTLELGDSALYLCASQGVHGYTFGSGTRLTVV.

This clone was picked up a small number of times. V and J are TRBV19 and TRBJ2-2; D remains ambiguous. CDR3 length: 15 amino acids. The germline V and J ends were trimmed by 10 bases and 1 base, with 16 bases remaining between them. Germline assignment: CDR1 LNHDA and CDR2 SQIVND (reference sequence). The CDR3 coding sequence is TGTGCCACCATCCCCACGAGGCAGAACACCGGGGAGCTGTTTTTT. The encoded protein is CATIPTRQNTGELFF.

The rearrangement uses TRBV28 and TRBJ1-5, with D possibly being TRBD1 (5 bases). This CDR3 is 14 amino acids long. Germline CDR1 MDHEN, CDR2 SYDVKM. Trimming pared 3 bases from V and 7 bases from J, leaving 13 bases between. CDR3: CASSLRQGKQPQHF. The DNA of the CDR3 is TGTGCCAGCAGTTTGCGGCAGGGAAAGCAGCCCCAGCATTTT. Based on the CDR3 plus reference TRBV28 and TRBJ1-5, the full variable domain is DVKVTQSSRYLVKRTGEKVFLECVQDMDHENMFWYRQDPGLGLRLIYFSYDVKMKEKGDIPEGYSVSREKKERFSLILESASTNQTSMYLCASSLRQGKQPQHFGDGTRLSIL.

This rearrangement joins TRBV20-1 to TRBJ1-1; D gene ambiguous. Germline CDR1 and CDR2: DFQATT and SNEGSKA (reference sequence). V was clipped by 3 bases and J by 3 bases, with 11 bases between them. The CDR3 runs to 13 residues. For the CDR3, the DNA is TGCAGTGCTAGTCAAGGGTGGGACACTGAAGCTTTCTTT. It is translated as CSASQGWDTEAFF.

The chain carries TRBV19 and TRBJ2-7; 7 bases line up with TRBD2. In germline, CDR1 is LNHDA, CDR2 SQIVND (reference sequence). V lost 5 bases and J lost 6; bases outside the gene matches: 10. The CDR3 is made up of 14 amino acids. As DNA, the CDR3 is TGTGCCAGTAGTGTGGGGGGGACTTCTGTCGAGCAGTACTTC. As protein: CASSVGGTSVEQYF.

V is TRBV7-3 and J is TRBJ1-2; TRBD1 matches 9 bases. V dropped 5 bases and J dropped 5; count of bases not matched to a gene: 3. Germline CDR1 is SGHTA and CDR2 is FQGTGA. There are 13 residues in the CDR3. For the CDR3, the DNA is TGTGCCAGCAGCCTACAGGGGGCTTATGGCTACACCTTC. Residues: CASSLQGAYGYTF.

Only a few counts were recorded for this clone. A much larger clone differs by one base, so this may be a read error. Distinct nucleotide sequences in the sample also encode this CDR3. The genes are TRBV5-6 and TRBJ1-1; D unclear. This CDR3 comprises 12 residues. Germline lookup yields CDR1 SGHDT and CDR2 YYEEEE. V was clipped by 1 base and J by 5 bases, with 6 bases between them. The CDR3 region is CASSLRGTEAFF. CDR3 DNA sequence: TGTGCCAGCAGCTTGCGCGGGACTGAAGCTTTCTTT.

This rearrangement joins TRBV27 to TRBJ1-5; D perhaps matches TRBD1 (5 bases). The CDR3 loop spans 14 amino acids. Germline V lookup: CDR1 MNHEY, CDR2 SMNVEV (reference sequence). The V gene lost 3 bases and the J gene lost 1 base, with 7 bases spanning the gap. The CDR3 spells CASSFWGSNQPQHF. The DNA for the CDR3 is TGTGCCAGCAGTTTTTGGGGCAGCAATCAGCCCCAGCATTTT.

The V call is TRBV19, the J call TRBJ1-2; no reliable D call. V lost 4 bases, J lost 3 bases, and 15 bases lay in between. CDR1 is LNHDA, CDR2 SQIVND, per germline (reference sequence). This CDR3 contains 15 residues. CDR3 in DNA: TGTGCCAGTAGTACCCCAGGTTTGGCAGACTATGGCTACACCTTC. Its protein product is CASSTPGLADYGYTF.

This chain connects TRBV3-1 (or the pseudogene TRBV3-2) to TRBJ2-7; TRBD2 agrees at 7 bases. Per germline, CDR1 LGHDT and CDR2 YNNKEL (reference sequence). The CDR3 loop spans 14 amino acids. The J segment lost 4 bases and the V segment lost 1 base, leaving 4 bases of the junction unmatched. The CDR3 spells CASSQGDYNYEQYF. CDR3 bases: TGTGCCAGCAGCCAAGGGGACTATAATTACGAGCAGTACTTC.

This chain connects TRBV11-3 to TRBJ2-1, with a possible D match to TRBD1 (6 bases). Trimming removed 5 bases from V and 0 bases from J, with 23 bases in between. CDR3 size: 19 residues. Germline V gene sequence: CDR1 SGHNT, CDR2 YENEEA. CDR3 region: CASSAAGTPGISSYNEQFF. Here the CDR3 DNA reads TGTGCCAGCAGCGCCGCCGGGACACCCGGCATCAGCTCCTACAATGAGCAGTTCTTC.

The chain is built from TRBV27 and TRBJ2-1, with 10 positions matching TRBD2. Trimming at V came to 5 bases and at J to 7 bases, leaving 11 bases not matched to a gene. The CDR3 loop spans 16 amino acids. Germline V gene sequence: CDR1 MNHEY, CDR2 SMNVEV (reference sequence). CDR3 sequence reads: CASSKSGTSVGNEQFF. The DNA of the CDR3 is TGTGCCAGCAGTAAATCCGGGACTAGCGTGGGAAATGAGCAGTTCTTC.

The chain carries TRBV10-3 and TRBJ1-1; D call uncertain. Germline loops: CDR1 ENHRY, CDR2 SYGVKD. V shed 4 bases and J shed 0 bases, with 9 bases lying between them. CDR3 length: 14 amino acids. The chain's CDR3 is CAISAVHMNTEAFF. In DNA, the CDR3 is TGTGCCATCAGTGCAGTCCACATGAACACTGAAGCTTTCTTT.

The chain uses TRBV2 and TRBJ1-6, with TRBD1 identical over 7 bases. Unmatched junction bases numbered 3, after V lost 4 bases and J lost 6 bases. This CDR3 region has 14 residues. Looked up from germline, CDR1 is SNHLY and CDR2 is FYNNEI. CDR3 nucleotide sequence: TGTGCCAGCAGTGGGGGGACAGTTAATTCACCCCTCCACTTT. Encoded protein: CASSGGTVNSPLHF.